The clone carrying this T cell receptor beta chain is a singleton in its sample. In terms of age and location, participants ranged from roughly 18 to 95 years and lived in about two dozen US areas. This sample stems from a study of blood T cell repertoires in COVID-19. Generated by immunoSEQ multiplex PCR, the TCRdb table keeps only in-frame clones and is missing some. The sample carries approximately 230,000 clones, approximately 84% recorded once. The TCR originated in a man aged 40-55 years who had recovered from COVID-19. The sample consisted of PBMCs or T cells enriched from blood (not recorded which).

The CDR3 loop reads CASSPPSLAGSTDTQYF. CDR3 DNA sequence: TGTGCCAGCTCACCACCTTCCCTAGCGGGGAGCACAGATACGCAGTATTTT. V and J are TRBV18 and TRBJ2-3; 9 bases are a match to TRBD2. The CDR3 extends over 17 amino acids. From germline, CDR1 is KGHSH and CDR2 LQKENI. V shed 0 bases and J 0 bases; nucleotides not matched to a gene: 4.